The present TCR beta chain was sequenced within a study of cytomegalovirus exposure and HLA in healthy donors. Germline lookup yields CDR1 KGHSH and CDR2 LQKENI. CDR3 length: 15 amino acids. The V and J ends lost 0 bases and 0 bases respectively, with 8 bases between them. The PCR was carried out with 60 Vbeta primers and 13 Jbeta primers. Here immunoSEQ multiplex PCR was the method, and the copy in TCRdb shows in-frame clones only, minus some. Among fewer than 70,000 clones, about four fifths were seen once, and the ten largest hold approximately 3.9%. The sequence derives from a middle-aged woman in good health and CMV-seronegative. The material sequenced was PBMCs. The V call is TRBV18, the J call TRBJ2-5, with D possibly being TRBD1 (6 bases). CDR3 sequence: CASSPPGAYQETQYF. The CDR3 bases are TGTGCCAGCTCACCACCGGGGGCCTACCAAGAGACCCAGTACTTC.